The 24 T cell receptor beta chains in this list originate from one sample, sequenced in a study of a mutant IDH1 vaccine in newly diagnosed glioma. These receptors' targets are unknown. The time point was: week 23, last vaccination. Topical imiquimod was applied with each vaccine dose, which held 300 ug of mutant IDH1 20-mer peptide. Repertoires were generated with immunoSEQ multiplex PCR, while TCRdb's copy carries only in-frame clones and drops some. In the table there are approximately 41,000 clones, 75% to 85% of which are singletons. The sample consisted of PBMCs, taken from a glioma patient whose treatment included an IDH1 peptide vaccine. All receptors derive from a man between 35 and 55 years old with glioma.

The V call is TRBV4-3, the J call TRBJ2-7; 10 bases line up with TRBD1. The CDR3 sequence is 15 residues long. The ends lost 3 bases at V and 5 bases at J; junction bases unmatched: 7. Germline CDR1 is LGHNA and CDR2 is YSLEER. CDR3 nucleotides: TGCGCCAGCAGCCAGGAAATTGGGACAGGGGACGAGCAGTACTTC. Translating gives CASSQEIGTGDEQYF.

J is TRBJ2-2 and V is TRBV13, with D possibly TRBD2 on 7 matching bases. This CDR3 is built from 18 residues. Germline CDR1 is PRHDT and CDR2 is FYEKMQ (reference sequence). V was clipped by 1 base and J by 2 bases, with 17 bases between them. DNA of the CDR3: TGTGCCAGCAGCTTAGAAGGTCTGGCGGGGGCTAACACCGGGGAGCTGTTTTTT. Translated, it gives CASSLEGLAGANTGELFF.

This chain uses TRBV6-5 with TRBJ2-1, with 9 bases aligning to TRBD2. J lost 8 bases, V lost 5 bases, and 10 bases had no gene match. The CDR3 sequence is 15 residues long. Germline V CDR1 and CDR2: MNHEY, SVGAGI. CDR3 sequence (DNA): TGTGCCAGCAGTCGAGGGCTAGCGGGATGGGATGAGCAGTTCTTC. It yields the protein CASSRGLAGWDEQFF.

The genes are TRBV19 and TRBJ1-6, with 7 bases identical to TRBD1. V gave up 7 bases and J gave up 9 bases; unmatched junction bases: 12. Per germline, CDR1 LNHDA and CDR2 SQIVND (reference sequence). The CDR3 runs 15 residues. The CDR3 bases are TGTGCCAGTATTACAGGGGATAAGTTTGGTTCACCCCTCCACTTT. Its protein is CASITGDKFGSPLHF.

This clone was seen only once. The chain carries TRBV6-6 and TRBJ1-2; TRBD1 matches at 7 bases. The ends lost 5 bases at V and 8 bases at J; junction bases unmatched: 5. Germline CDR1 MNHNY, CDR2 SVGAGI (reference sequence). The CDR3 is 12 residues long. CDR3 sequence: CASSRQGAGYTF. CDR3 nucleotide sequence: TGTGCCAGCAGTCGACAGGGAGCCGGCTACACCTTC.

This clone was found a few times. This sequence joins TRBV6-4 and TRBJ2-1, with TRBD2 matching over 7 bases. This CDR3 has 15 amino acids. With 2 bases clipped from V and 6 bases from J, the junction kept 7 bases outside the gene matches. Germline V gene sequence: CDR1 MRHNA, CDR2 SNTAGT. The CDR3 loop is CASSDGSSGSNEQFF. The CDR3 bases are TGTGCCAGCAGTGACGGTTCTAGCGGTTCCAATGAGCAGTTCTTC.

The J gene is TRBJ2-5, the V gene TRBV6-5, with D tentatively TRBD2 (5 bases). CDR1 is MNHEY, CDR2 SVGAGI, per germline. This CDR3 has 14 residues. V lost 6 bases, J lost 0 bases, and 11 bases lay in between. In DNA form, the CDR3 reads TGTGCCAGCAGCTCCCCGGACTACCAAGAGACCCAGTACTTC. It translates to CASSSPDYQETQYF.

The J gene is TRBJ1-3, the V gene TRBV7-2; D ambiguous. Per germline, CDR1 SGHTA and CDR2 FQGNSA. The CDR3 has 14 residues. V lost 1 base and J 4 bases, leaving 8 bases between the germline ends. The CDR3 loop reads CASSLVSHGNTIYF. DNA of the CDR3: TGTGCCAGCAGCTTAGTATCCCACGGAAACACCATATATTTT.

As DNA, the CDR3 is TGCGCCAGCAGCCAAGATCTTCAGGGGCGAACTGAAGCTTTCTTT. It specifies CASSQDLQGRTEAFF. The gene calls are TRBV4-3 and TRBJ1-1; TRBD1 might be the D (6 bases). This CDR3 comprises 15 residues. Germline CDR1 LGHNA, CDR2 YSLEER. V lost 0 bases, J lost 5 bases, and 13 bases lay in between.

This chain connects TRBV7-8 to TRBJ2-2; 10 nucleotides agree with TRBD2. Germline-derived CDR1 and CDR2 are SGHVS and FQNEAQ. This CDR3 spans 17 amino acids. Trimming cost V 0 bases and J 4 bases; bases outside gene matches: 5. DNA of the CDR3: TGTGCCAGCAGCTTAGCCCTAGCGGGAGCGGGCACCGGGGAGCTGTTTTTT. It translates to CASSLALAGAGTGELFF.

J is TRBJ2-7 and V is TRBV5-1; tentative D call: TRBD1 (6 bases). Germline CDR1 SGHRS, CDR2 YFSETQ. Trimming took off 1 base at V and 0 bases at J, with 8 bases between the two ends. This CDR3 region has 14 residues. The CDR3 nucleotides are TGCGCCAGCAGCTTGACAGGGAGCTCCTACGAGCAGTACTTC. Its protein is CASSLTGSSYEQYF.

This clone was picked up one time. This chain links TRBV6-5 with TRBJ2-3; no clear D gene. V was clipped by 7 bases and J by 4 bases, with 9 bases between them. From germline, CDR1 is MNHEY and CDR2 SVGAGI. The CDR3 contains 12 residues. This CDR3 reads CASTDEADTQYF. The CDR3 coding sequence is TGTGCCAGCACGGATGAGGCAGATACGCAGTATTTT.

CDR3 nucleotides: TGTGCCAGCAGTGTAGTTCGACTAGCGGGGGGTGAAGAGACCCAGTACTTC. Its translation: CASSVVRLAGGEETQYF. The chain carries TRBV2 and TRBJ2-5; 13 bases map to TRBD2. The CDR3 is 17 amino acids. V shed 4 bases, J shed 3 bases, and the junction held 8 bases outside the gene matches. Germline CDR1 is SNHLY and CDR2 is FYNNEI.

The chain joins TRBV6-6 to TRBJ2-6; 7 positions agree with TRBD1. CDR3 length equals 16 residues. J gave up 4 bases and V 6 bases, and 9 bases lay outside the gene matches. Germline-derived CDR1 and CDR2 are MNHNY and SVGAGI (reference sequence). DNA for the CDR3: TGTGCCAGCAGGCCCACGACAGGGTTGGGGGCCAACGTCCTGACTTTC. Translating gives CASRPTTGLGANVLTF.

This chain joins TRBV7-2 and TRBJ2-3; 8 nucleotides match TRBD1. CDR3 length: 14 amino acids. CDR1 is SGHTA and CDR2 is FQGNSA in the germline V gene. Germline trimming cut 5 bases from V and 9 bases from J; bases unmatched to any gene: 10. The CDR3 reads CASSLSGGFETQYF. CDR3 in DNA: TGTGCCAGCAGCCTATCAGGGGGCTTCGAAACGCAGTATTTT.

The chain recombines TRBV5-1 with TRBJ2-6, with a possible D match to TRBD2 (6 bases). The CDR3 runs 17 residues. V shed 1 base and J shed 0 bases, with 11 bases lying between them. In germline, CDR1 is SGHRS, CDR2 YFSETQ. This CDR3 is CASSLISGGSGANVLTF. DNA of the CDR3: TGCGCCAGCAGCTTGATATCCGGGGGCTCTGGGGCCAACGTCCTGACTTTC. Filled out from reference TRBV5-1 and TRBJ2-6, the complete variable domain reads KAGVTQTPRYLIKTRGQQVTLSCSPISGHRSVSWYQQTPGQGLQFLFEYFSETQRNKGNFPGRFSGRQFSNSRSEMNVSTLELGDSALYLCASSLISGGSGANVLTFGAGSRLTVL.

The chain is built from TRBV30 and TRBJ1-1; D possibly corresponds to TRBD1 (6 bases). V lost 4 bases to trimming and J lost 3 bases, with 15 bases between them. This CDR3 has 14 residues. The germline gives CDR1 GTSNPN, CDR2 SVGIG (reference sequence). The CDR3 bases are TGTGCCTGGACCATCGGGGGGCGAGACACTGAAGCTTTCTTT. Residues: CAWTIGGRDTEAFF.

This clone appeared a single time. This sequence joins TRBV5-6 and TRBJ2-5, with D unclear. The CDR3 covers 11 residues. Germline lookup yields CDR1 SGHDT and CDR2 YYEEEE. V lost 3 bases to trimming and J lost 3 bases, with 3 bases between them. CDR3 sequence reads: CASSYKETQYF. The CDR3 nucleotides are TGTGCCAGCAGCTACAAAGAGACCCAGTACTTC.

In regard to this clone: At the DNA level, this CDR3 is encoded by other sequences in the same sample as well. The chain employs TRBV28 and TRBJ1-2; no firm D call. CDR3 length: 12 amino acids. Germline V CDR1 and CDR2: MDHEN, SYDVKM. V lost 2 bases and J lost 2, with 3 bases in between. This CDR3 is CASSLVNYGYTF. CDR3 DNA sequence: TGTGCCAGCAGTTTAGTGAACTATGGCTACACCTTC.

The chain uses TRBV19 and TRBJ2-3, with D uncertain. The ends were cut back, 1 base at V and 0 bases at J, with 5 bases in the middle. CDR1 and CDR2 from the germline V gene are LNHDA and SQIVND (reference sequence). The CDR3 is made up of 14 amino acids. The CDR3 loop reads CASSIVGSTDTQYF. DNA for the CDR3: TGTGCCAGTAGTATAGTCGGCAGCACAGATACGCAGTATTTT.

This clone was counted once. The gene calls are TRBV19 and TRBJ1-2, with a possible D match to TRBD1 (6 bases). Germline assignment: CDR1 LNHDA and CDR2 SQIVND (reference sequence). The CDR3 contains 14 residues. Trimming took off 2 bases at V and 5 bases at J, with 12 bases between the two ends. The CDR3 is CASSIRDIRYGYTF. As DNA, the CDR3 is TGTGCCAGTAGTATAAGGGACATACGTTATGGCTACACCTTC.

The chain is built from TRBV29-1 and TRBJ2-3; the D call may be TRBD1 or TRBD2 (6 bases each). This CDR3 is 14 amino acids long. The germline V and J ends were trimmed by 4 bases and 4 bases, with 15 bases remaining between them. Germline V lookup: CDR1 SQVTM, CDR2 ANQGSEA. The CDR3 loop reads CSVVVTGRPDTQYF. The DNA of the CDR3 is TGCAGCGTTGTCGTCACAGGGAGGCCAGATACGCAGTATTTT.

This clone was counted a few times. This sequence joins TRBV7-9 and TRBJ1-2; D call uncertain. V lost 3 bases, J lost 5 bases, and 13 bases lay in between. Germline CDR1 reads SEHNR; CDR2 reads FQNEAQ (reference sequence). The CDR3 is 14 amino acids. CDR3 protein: CASSFLYMGYGYTF. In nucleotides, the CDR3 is TGTGCCAGCAGCTTTCTCTACATGGGGTATGGCTACACCTTC.

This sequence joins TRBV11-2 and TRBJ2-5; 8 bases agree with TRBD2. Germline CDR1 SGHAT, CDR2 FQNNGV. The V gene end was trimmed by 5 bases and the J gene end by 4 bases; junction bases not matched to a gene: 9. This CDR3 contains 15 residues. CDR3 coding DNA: TGTGCCAGCAGCCAAGTCCGAGCGGGGGCAGAGACCCAGTACTTC. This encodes CASSQVRAGAETQYF.